The 29 T cell receptor beta chains given below trace back to one sample, sequenced in a study of blood T cell repertoires in COVID-19. Using immunoSEQ multiplex PCR, the repertoire was profiled, and TCRdb retains in-frame clones only, with some absent. The sample contains approximately 280,000 clones, about 89% of which appear only once. Sequenced: peripheral blood. These receptors came from a man in his forties or fifties with acute or convalescent COVID-19.

With respect to this clone: In the same sample, other DNA sequences code for this CDR3. V gene TRBV5-1 combines with J gene TRBJ2-7, with 8 bases matching TRBD1. CDR1 SGHRS and CDR2 YFSETQ come from the germline V gene. The length of the CDR3 is 14 residues. Trimming at V came to 3 bases and at J to 4 bases, leaving 6 bases not matched to a gene. CDR3 sequence (DNA): TGCGCCAGCAGCTGGGGGACAGGAGAATACGAGCAGTACTTC. Translation gives CASSWGTGEYEQYF.

The V and J genes are TRBV10-1 and TRBJ2-1, with D perhaps matching TRBD2 (5 bases). Germline V lookup: CDR1 WNHNN, CDR2 SYGVQD (reference sequence). V lost 5 bases to trimming and J lost 6 bases, with 11 bases between them. CDR3 length equals 13 residues. In DNA, the CDR3 is TGCGCCAGCAGTTCGTCTAGCAGCAATGAGCAGTTCTTC. This sequence encodes CASSSSSSNEQFF.

This chain uses TRBV24-1 with TRBJ1-5, with D possibly being TRBD1 (6 bases). There are 14 residues in the CDR3. CDR1 is KGHDR, CDR2 SFDVKD, per germline. Trimming removed 9 bases from V and 7 bases from J, with 18 bases in between. CDR3 nucleotides: TGTGCCACCCGGGGGGCAGGGTTAAACCAGCCCCAGCATTTT. It yields the protein CATRGAGLNQPQHF.

J is TRBJ2-1 and V is TRBV5-3; TRBD2 aligns across 12 bases. TRBV5-3 is designated an ORF whose function remains uncertain. V dropped 3 bases and J dropped 7; count of bases not matched to a gene: 11. This CDR3 contains 17 residues. The CDR3: CARSSPRTSGAGNEQFF. CDR3 DNA: TGTGCCAGAAGCTCACCACGGACTAGCGGGGCGGGGAATGAGCAGTTCTTC.

The V call is TRBV4-2, the J call TRBJ2-1; the match to TRBD2 covers 12 bases. V shed 0 bases, J shed 3 bases, and the junction held 12 bases outside the gene matches. Germline V lookup: CDR1 LGHNA, CDR2 YNFKEQ. CDR3 length: 20 amino acids. The CDR3 nucleotides read TGTGCCAGCAGCCAAGAGGGGCTAGCGGGGGGGCTTGGGCTCTACAATGAGCAGTTCTTC. It specifies CASSQEGLAGGLGLYNEQFF.

Concerning this clone: Other DNA sequences in the sample encode the same CDR3. V usage is TRBV7-6 and J usage is TRBJ1-1, with 8 bases aligning to TRBD1. Germline V CDR1 and CDR2: SGHVS, FNYEAQ. The CDR3 runs to 14 residues. V shed 6 bases and J 2 bases; nucleotides not matched to a gene: 5. The CDR3 reads CASSLDRGNTEAFF. In DNA form, the CDR3 reads TGTGCCAGCAGTCTTGACAGGGGTAACACTGAAGCTTTCTTT.

The genes are TRBV19 and TRBJ1-4, with 11 nucleotides matching TRBD1. This CDR3 has 14 amino acids. After removal of 10 bases from V and 11 bases from J, the junction contained 12 bases not matched to a gene. Germline-derived CDR1 and CDR2 are LNHDA and SQIVND (reference sequence). This CDR3 reads CATKDGQGARKLFF. Here the CDR3 DNA reads TGTGCCACTAAAGATGGACAGGGGGCACGGAAACTGTTTTTT.

V is TRBV5-5 and J is TRBJ2-5, with TRBD1 matching over 7 bases. The V gene end was trimmed by 1 base and the J gene end by 4 bases; junction bases not matched to a gene: 7. This CDR3 comprises 15 residues. Germline-derived CDR1 and CDR2 are SGHKS and YYEKEE (reference sequence). CDR3 in amino acids: CASSLTGVGLETQYF. The CDR3, as DNA: TGTGCCAGCAGCTTGACAGGGGTTGGTTTAGAGACCCAGTACTTC.

This sequence joins TRBV7-3 and TRBJ2-7, with D possibly TRBD1 on 5 matching bases. Trimming took 5 bases from V and 7 from J, leaving 9 bases between them. This CDR3 spans 11 amino acids. CDR1 is SGHTA and CDR2 is FQGTGA in the germline V gene. The chain's CDR3 is CASSGGQEQYF. For the CDR3, the DNA is TGTGCCAGCAGCGGTGGACAAGAGCAGTACTTC.

The rearrangement uses TRBV7-3 and TRBJ2-3; 8 nucleotides agree with TRBD2. The germline gives CDR1 SGHTA, CDR2 FQGTGA. The CDR3 sequence is 15 residues long. With 3 bases clipped from V and 4 bases from J, the junction kept 6 bases outside the gene matches. The CDR3 protein is CASSFQAGAPDTQYF. In DNA form, the CDR3 reads TGTGCCAGCAGCTTCCAAGCGGGGGCCCCAGATACGCAGTATTTT. Full variable domain (missing parts from reference TRBV7-3 and TRBJ2-3): GAGVSQTPSNKVTEKGKYVELRCDPISGHTALYWYRQSLGQGPEFLIYFQGTGAADDSGLPNDRFFAVRPEGSVSTLKIQRTERGDSAVYLCASSFQAGAPDTQYFGPGTRLTVL.

By share, this clone ranks as large (0.1 to 1%). This chain joins TRBV9 and TRBJ2-2; D is possibly TRBD2 (5 bases). Germline loops: CDR1 SGDLS, CDR2 YYNGEE. V was trimmed by 0 bases and J by 9 bases, leaving 12 bases between them. CDR3 size: 14 residues. For the CDR3, the DNA is TGTGCCAGCAGCGTAGAGGAGCGGTCGAGGGAGCTGTTTTTT. It encodes CASSVEERSRELFF.

The rearrangement joins TRBV24-1 to TRBJ1-4; TRBD1 is a possible D gene (5 bases). This CDR3 region has 15 residues. CDR1 and CDR2 from the germline V gene are KGHDR and SFDVKD. The ends were cut back, 4 bases at V and 11 bases at J, with 19 bases in the middle. This CDR3 is CATSDPTGTGEKLFF. The CDR3, as DNA: TGTGCCACCAGTGACCCCACCGGGACTGGAGAGAAACTGTTTTTT.

This sequence joins TRBV5-1 and TRBJ1-5; the D gene is possibly TRBD1 (5 bases). Germline CDR1 and CDR2: SGHRS and YFSETQ. CDR3 length equals 15 residues. The ends were cut back, 4 bases at V and 6 bases at J, with 17 bases in the middle. In DNA, the CDR3 is TGCGCCAGCAGCGCCCTACCAGGGTCTGGTCAGCCCCAGCATTTT. It specifies CASSALPGSGQPQHF.

This rearrangement joins TRBV4-2 to TRBJ1-2; D is uncertain. V was pared by 0 bases and J by 2 bases, with 10 bases between. Germline values: CDR1 LGHNA, CDR2 YNFKEQ. The CDR3 covers 15 residues. In DNA, the CDR3 is TGTGCCAGCAGCCAAGATAAAGGAGGCAACTATGGCTACACCTTC. Residues: CASSQDKGGNYGYTF.

This chain connects TRBV5-1 to TRBJ1-6; a possible D gene is TRBD1 (5 bases). With 3 bases removed from V and 6 bases from J, the gap between germline ends came to 10 bases. CDR1 is SGHRS, CDR2 YFSETQ, per germline. This CDR3 spans 14 amino acids. CDR3 sequence reads: CASSSSGSNSPLHF. Written as DNA, the CDR3 is TGCGCCAGCAGCTCTTCAGGGTCTAATTCACCCCTCCACTTT. The full variable domain, its missing parts supplied by reference TRBV5-1 and TRBJ1-6, is KAGVTQTPRYLIKTRGQQVTLSCSPISGHRSVSWYQQTPGQGLQFLFEYFSETQRNKGNFPGRFSGRQFSNSRSEMNVSTLELGDSALYLCASSSSGSNSPLHFGNGTRLTVT.

On this clone itself: The sample has other DNA sequences that encode this CDR3 too. V is TRBV5-1 and J is TRBJ1-2; D is uncertain. V was clipped by 3 bases and J by 2 bases, with 11 bases between them. The CDR3 has 14 residues. The germline V gene has CDR1 SGHRS and CDR2 YFSETQ. CDR3 sequence: CASSSRTGNYGYTF. CDR3 DNA sequence: TGCGCCAGCAGCTCTCGGACTGGGAACTATGGCTACACCTTC.

The rearrangement uses TRBV6-5 and TRBJ1-1; weak D call: TRBD1 (6 bases). CDR1 is MNHEY, CDR2 SVGAGI, per germline. Trimming removed 5 bases at V and 5 bases at J, with 9 bases between. The CDR3 runs 12 residues. The CDR3 sequence: CASSRRGTEAFF. In nucleotides, the CDR3 is TGTGCCAGCAGTCGCAGGGGAACTGAAGCTTTCTTT.

The rearrangement links TRBV4-2 to TRBJ2-1; weak D call: TRBD2 (6 bases). Trimming shortened V by 1 base and J by 5 bases, and 12 bases separated the two germline ends. The germline V gene encodes CDR1 LGHNA and CDR2 YNFKEQ. This CDR3 has 15 residues. The DNA of the CDR3 is TGTGCCAGCAGCCAAGGCCCGGAGGGCGACAATGAGCAGTTCTTC. Translated: CASSQGPEGDNEQFF.

This clone was recorded only once. The V and J genes are TRBV6-1 and TRBJ1-5, with a possible D match to TRBD1 (5 bases). CDR1 and CDR2 from the germline V gene are MNHNS and SASEGT. The CDR3 length is 17 residues. Trimming took off 3 bases at V and 9 bases at J, with 24 bases between the two ends. The chain's CDR3 is CASSDLSPHWRGSPQHF. The CDR3 nucleotides read TGTGCCAGCAGTGACCTATCCCCTCATTGGAGGGGTTCGCCCCAGCATTTT.

The chain carries TRBV6-2 or TRBV6-3 and TRBJ2-7; 11 nucleotides line up with TRBD1. This CDR3 is 16 amino acids long. Per germline, CDR1 MNHEY and CDR2 SVGEGT. The V and J ends lost 1 base and 3 bases, in that order; junction bases with no gene match: 5. CDR3 sequence reads: CASSYLGTGGVYEQYF. For the CDR3, the DNA is TGTGCCAGCAGTTACTTAGGGACAGGGGGAGTCTACGAGCAGTACTTC.

This clone was seen just once. The chain links TRBV15 to TRBJ2-2; 9 nucleotides line up with TRBD2. V trimming: 11 bases; J trimming: 7 bases; junction bases outside the gene matches: 8. The germline gives CDR1 LNHNV, CDR2 YYDKDF (reference sequence). The CDR3 covers 13 residues. CDR3 sequence: CAPGRGGHGELFF. For the CDR3, the DNA is TGTGCCCCGGGGCGGGGGGGCCACGGGGAGCTGTTTTTT.

The chain joins TRBV29-1 to TRBJ2-7, with TRBD1 identical over 9 bases. J gave up 7 bases and V 4 bases, and 8 bases lay outside the gene matches. Germline values: CDR1 SQVTM, CDR2 ANQGSEA. This CDR3 is 13 amino acids long. The DNA for the CDR3 is TGCAGCGTTGGGGGACAGGGTATTGAGGAGCAGTACTTC. Encoded protein: CSVGGQGIEEQYF.

The chain has TRBV27 and TRBJ2-3; the D gene is possibly TRBD2 (6 bases). Looked up from germline, CDR1 is MNHEY and CDR2 is SMNVEV (reference sequence). The V gene lost 3 bases and the J gene lost 4 bases, with 17 bases spanning the gap. The CDR3 has 16 residues. The CDR3 reads CASSFLGPGGADTQYF. In nucleotides, the CDR3 is TGTGCCAGCAGTTTTCTGGGTCCCGGAGGGGCAGATACGCAGTATTTT.

This clone was picked up a small number of times. Other DNA sequences in the same sample also yield this CDR3. The rearrangement joins TRBV5-1 to TRBJ1-1; 9 bases map to TRBD1. The CDR3 spans 15 residues. V lost 4 bases to trimming and J lost 2 bases; unmatched junction nucleotides: 6. Germline CDR1 is SGHRS and CDR2 is YFSETQ. Here the CDR3 reads CASSPGTGINTEAFF. The DNA of the CDR3 is TGCGCCAGCAGCCCGGGGACAGGGATTAACACTGAAGCTTTCTTT.

This chain joins TRBV6-5 and TRBJ1-1; TRBD1 matches at 7 bases. CDR1 and CDR2 from the germline V gene are MNHEY and SVGAGI. This CDR3 is built from 14 residues. Trimming at V came to 8 bases and at J to 4 bases, leaving 10 bases not matched to a gene. As DNA, the CDR3 is TGTGCCAGCCTCGCGGGACAGATAGGCACTGAAGCTTTCTTT. Protein sequence: CASLAGQIGTEAFF.

The gene calls are TRBV6-5 and TRBJ1-4, with a possible D match to TRBD1 (5 bases). Germline CDR1 is MNHEY and CDR2 is SVGAGI. V lost 0 bases and J 8 bases, leaving 10 bases between the germline ends. The CDR3 contains 14 residues. The CDR3 DNA reads TGTGCCAGCAGTTACTCGGCGGGGCGGGAAAAACTGTTTTTT. Protein sequence: CASSYSAGREKLFF.

The J gene is TRBJ2-3, the V gene TRBV7-3; tentatively, D is TRBD2 (6 bases). V was cut by 6 bases and J by 0 bases, with 10 bases left in between. The CDR3 consists of 14 residues. CDR1 and CDR2 from the germline V gene are SGHTA and FQGTGA. The CDR3 loop reads CASRPAGSTDTQYF. CDR3 bases: TGTGCCAGCAGACCCGCGGGAAGCACAGATACGCAGTATTTT.

The CDR3 sequence: CAISPGQPNTGELFF. In nucleotides, the CDR3 is TGTGCCATCAGCCCTGGACAGCCGAACACCGGGGAGCTGTTTTTT. This chain joins TRBV10-3 and TRBJ2-2, with a possible D match to TRBD1 (6 bases). Germline values: CDR1 ENHRY, CDR2 SYGVKD. This CDR3 comprises 15 residues. The V gene lost 6 bases and the J gene lost 0 bases, with 11 bases spanning the gap.

The chain joins TRBV14 to TRBJ1-5; the D is unclear. Germline CDR1 SGHDN, CDR2 FVKESK. This CDR3 region has 13 residues. V dropped 5 bases and J dropped 4 bases, with 9 bases sitting between them. The DNA for the CDR3 is TGTGCCAGCAGCTCAGGTTTAAATCAGCCCCAGCATTTT. This codes for CASSSGLNQPQHF.